A single sample gave rise to the 28 T cell receptor beta chains below, sequenced in a study of T cell responses to AZD1222 COVID-19 vaccine. Some clones are missing from TCRdb's copy, which holds only in-frame ones; the method was immunoSEQ multiplex PCR. The sample includes roughly 100,000 clones, about 86% of them seen just once. Specimen: peripheral blood, collected on day 0 of AZD1222 vaccination. The receptors here all came from an adult in good health.

This clone occurred once. The V gene is TRBV19, the J gene TRBJ2-1; 8 positions match TRBD1. Germline V gene sequence: CDR1 LNHDA, CDR2 SQIVND (reference sequence). The V segment lost 5 bases and the J segment 6 bases; nucleotides outside the gene matches: 6. The CDR3 has 14 residues. In DNA form, the CDR3 reads TGTGCCAGTAGTCCCCGCGGACAGGGCAATGAGCAGTTCTTC. Translating gives CASSPRGQGNEQFF.

The chain is built from TRBV5-1 and TRBJ1-2, with TRBD1 matching 9 bases. The CDR3 has 14 amino acids. Germline values: CDR1 SGHRS, CDR2 YFSETQ. The trim removed 6 bases at V and 4 bases at J, leaving 7 bases unmatched. Written as DNA, the CDR3 is TGCGCCAGCACCCATGGACAGGGGAGCTATGGCTACACCTTC. As protein: CASTHGQGSYGYTF.

This clone has a single count. This chain connects TRBV3-1 (or the pseudogene TRBV3-2) to TRBJ2-3; TRBD2 agrees at 10 bases. This CDR3 is 17 amino acids long. Germline CDR1 LGHDT, CDR2 YNNKEL (reference sequence). The trim removed 1 base at V and 6 bases at J, leaving 10 bases unmatched. For the CDR3, the DNA is TGTGCCAGCAGCCAAGCTCTCTTAGCGGGAGGTGTGGATACGCAGTATTTT. The encoded protein is CASSQALLAGGVDTQYF.

Comment on this clone: Germline and junction disagree at one end, which may indicate a read error. The V gene is TRBV6-2 or TRBV6-3, the J gene TRBJ2-3; tentatively, D is TRBD1 or TRBD2 (6 bases each). The CDR3 sequence is 13 residues long. CDR1 MNHEY and CDR2 SVGEGT come from the germline V gene. This CDR3 reads CASSIPPGGPFHF. The CDR3 nucleotides read TGTGCCAGCAGCATACCGCCCGGGGGCCCTTTCCATTTT.

The rearrangement links TRBV7-2 to TRBJ1-6, with 8 bases that match TRBD1. The CDR3 length is 15 residues. Germline V gene sequence: CDR1 SGHTA, CDR2 FQGNSA. V lost 4 bases to trimming and J lost 9 bases; unmatched junction nucleotides: 8. This CDR3 reads CASSSAGGLSSPLHF. CDR3 in DNA: TGTGCCAGCAGCTCAGCAGGGGGCCTTAGTTCACCCCTCCACTTT.

The chain combines TRBV5-6 with TRBJ2-5; 10 bases are a match to TRBD1. V lost 4 bases, J lost 5 bases, and 8 bases stayed unmatched. Germline lookup yields CDR1 SGHDT and CDR2 YYEEEE. This CDR3 has 15 residues. The CDR3 nucleotides read TGTGCCAGCAGCCCGGACAGGGGGGTTGGGGAGACCCAGTACTTC. It translates to CASSPDRGVGETQYF.

The gene calls are TRBV15 and TRBJ2-1, with a tentative D call TRBD1 (6 bases). This CDR3 spans 16 amino acids. The V end lost 0 bases, the J end lost 8 bases, and 17 bases lay between the germline ends. Germline CDR1 LNHNV, CDR2 YYDKDF (reference sequence). CDR3 DNA sequence: TGTGCCACCAGCAGAGATCCCCCAGGGGCCGAGGATGAGCAGTTCTTC. Protein sequence: CATSRDPPGAEDEQFF.

This rearrangement joins TRBV7-3 to TRBJ2-3; D gene uncertain. The germline V gene encodes CDR1 SGHTA and CDR2 FQGTGA. V lost 4 bases to trimming and J lost 6 bases, with 14 bases between them. This CDR3 region has 14 residues. CDR3 nucleotide sequence: TGTGCCAGCAGCTCAACCGGAAACCAGGATACGCAGTATTTT. It translates to CASSSTGNQDTQYF.

CDR3 in DNA: TGTGCCAGCAGTTTCTCCGGACAGGAGATTGAAAAACTGTTTTTT. Its protein is CASSFSGQEIEKLFF. The V gene is TRBV28, the J gene TRBJ1-4; 7 bases map to TRBD1. V was pared by 3 bases and J by 7 bases, with 8 bases of the junction left unmatched. Germline CDR1 MDHEN, CDR2 SYDVKM. The CDR3 sequence is 15 residues long.

The genes are TRBV12-3 or TRBV12-4 and TRBJ2-7; D ambiguous. The CDR3 spans 12 residues. V gave up 5 bases and J gave up 9 bases, with 14 bases separating them. The CDR3 coding sequence is TGTGCCAGCAGTCCGGGCCCCCGGTGGCAGTACTTC. Amino acids: CASSPGPRWQYF.

V usage is TRBV5-1 and J usage is TRBJ1-5, with D tentatively TRBD1 (6 bases). V lost 1 base to trimming and J lost 7 bases, with 15 bases between them. CDR1 and CDR2 from the germline V gene are SGHRS and YFSETQ. This CDR3 has 15 amino acids. The CDR3 DNA is TGCGCCAGCAGCTTGTCGGGGGCTGTGGAGCAGCCCCAGCATTTT. Protein sequence: CASSLSGAVEQPQHF.

The chain recombines TRBV2 with TRBJ1-6; no clear D gene. Germline CDR1 and CDR2: SNHLY and FYNNEI. CDR3 length: 15 residues. With 1 base removed from V and 10 bases from J, the gap between germline ends came to 14 bases. Here the CDR3 reads CASSEDPRWKSPLHF. CDR3 nucleotide sequence: TGTGCCAGCAGTGAAGACCCTCGTTGGAAGTCACCCCTCCACTTT.

This rearrangement joins TRBV18 to TRBJ1-2, with 7 bases lining up with TRBD1. V was clipped by 6 bases and J by 4 bases; unmatched bases: 5. Germline values: CDR1 KGHSH, CDR2 LQKENI. The CDR3 runs to 13 residues. Here the CDR3 reads CASSAGQSYGYTF. The CDR3 DNA is TGTGCCAGCTCGGCGGGACAGTCCTATGGCTACACCTTC.

V gene TRBV29-1 combines with J gene TRBJ2-1, with 7 bases lining up with TRBD1. The CDR3 consists of 15 residues. Germline V gives CDR1 SQVTM, CDR2 ANQGSEA. J was trimmed by 6 bases and V by 3 bases; bases with no gene match: 11. The chain's CDR3 is CSVEALSGGPNEQFF. CDR3 DNA sequence: TGCAGCGTTGAGGCGCTGTCAGGGGGTCCCAATGAGCAGTTCTTC.

This chain joins TRBV28 and TRBJ2-7; TRBD2 matches 7 bases. Germline V gene sequence: CDR1 MDHEN, CDR2 SYDVKM. The CDR3 consists of 12 residues. After removal of 3 bases from V and 9 bases from J, the junction contained 5 bases not matched to a gene. CDR3 DNA sequence: TGTGCCAGCAGTTTGCCCCTAGCGGCGCAGTACTTC. It codes for CASSLPLAAQYF.

This rearrangement joins TRBV11-1 to TRBJ2-7; 12 bases agree with TRBD1. V shed 4 bases, J shed 1 base, and the junction held 5 bases outside the gene matches. The CDR3 loop spans 16 amino acids. Germline V gene lookup returns CDR1 SGHAT and CDR2 FQDESV (reference sequence). This CDR3 is CASSSRDRGLSYEQYF. The CDR3 coding sequence is TGTGCCAGCAGCTCCCGGGACAGGGGGCTTTCCTACGAGCAGTACTTC.

The rearrangement uses TRBV18 and TRBJ1-5; possible D gene TRBD1, 6 bases. Trimming cost V 3 bases and J 5 bases, with 8 bases left between them. Germline V gene lookup returns CDR1 KGHSH and CDR2 LQKENI. The CDR3 spans 13 residues. The CDR3 reads CASSPDSDQPQHF. As DNA, the CDR3 is TGTGCCAGCTCACCGGACAGTGATCAGCCCCAGCATTTT.

V gene TRBV6-1 combines with J gene TRBJ1-5, with 10 positions matching TRBD1. The CDR3 runs 17 residues. In germline, CDR1 is MNHNS, CDR2 SASEGT. V was pared by 4 bases and J by 2 bases, with 8 bases of the junction left unmatched. For the CDR3, the DNA is TGTGCCAGCAGTGGGCGACAGGGGGCGTTGGGCAATCAGCCCCAGCATTTT. This encodes CASSGRQGALGNQPQHF.

The chain recombines TRBV5-1 with TRBJ1-4; D might be TRBD1 (5 bases). CDR1 SGHRS and CDR2 YFSETQ come from the germline V gene. The length of the CDR3 is 15 residues. The ends were cut back, 1 base at V and 4 bases at J, with 11 bases in the middle. CDR3 protein: CASSLLTANNEKLFF. The CDR3 DNA follows: TGCGCCAGCAGCTTGTTGACAGCGAATAATGAAAAACTGTTTTTT.

This sequence joins TRBV3-1 (or the pseudogene TRBV3-2) and TRBJ1-3, with 7 nucleotides matching TRBD1. The CDR3 runs to 16 residues. J gave up 4 bases and V 1 base, and 7 bases lay outside the gene matches. The germline V gene encodes CDR1 LGHDT and CDR2 YNNKEL (reference sequence). CDR3 coding DNA: TGTGCCAGCAGCCAAGTTTCCAGGGGGATAGGAAACACCATATATTTT. Translated, it gives CASSQVSRGIGNTIYF.

The V call is TRBV6-1, the J call TRBJ1-6; the D gene is possibly TRBD1 (6 bases). Trimming took off 3 bases at V and 9 bases at J, with 15 bases between the two ends. Germline values: CDR1 MNHNS, CDR2 SASEGT. CDR3 size: 15 residues. CDR3 residues: CASSEGARQTSPLHF. The CDR3 DNA reads TGTGCCAGCAGTGAGGGGGCCCGTCAAACTTCACCCCTCCACTTT.

The rearrangement joins TRBV9 to TRBJ2-6; D not resolved. V shed 4 bases and J shed 9 bases, with 11 bases lying between them. This CDR3 is built from 13 residues. The germline gives CDR1 SGDLS, CDR2 YYNGEE. CDR3 protein: CASSSLLDNVLTF. In DNA, the CDR3 is TGTGCCAGCAGCTCCCTCTTGGACAACGTCCTGACTTTC.

This chain joins TRBV30 and TRBJ1-2; D is uncertain. From germline, CDR1 is GTSNPN and CDR2 SVGIG (reference sequence). The CDR3 contains 12 residues. V dropped 1 base and J dropped 7 bases, with 10 bases sitting between them. In DNA form, the CDR3 reads TGTGCCTGGAGTGGGGTATGGGGTGGCTACACCTTC. This encodes CAWSGVWGGYTF.

This clone was observed a single time. The rearrangement joins TRBV7-9 to TRBJ2-3, with D perhaps matching TRBD1 (6 bases). The V gene lost 5 bases and the J gene lost 2 bases, with 14 bases spanning the gap. Per germline, CDR1 SEHNR and CDR2 FQNEAQ (reference sequence). The CDR3 has 15 residues. CDR3 in amino acids: CASSRGDKHTDTQYF. CDR3 nucleotide sequence: TGTGCCAGCAGCCGTGGGGACAAGCACACAGATACGCAGTATTTT.

The gene calls are TRBV19 and TRBJ1-2; 12 positions agree with TRBD1. The CDR3 runs 16 residues. Germline V lookup: CDR1 LNHDA, CDR2 SQIVND (reference sequence). V gave up 6 bases and J gave up 5 bases; unmatched junction bases: 10. The DNA for the CDR3 is TGTGCCAGTAGGATGGGACAGGGGGCTCTTGGGTATGGCTACACCTTC. It is translated as CASRMGQGALGYGYTF.

The chain couples TRBV5-5 to TRBJ2-5; D gene uncertain. The CDR3 runs to 14 residues. CDR1 is SGHKS and CDR2 is YYEKEE in the germline V gene (reference sequence). The V end lost 4 bases, the J end lost 2 bases, and 12 bases lay between the germline ends. CDR3 residues: CASSRAEMQETQYF. Written as DNA, the CDR3 is TGTGCCAGCAGCCGTGCGGAGATGCAAGAGACCCAGTACTTC.

This sequence joins TRBV19 and TRBJ2-7, with a tentative D call TRBD2 (5 bases). Germline CDR1 and CDR2: LNHDA and SQIVND (reference sequence). The CDR3 length is 16 residues. The V and J ends lost 2 bases and 5 bases respectively, with 19 bases between them. CDR3 residues: CASSILAPVGTNEQYF. CDR3 DNA: TGTGCCAGTAGTATACTAGCCCCCGTAGGAACCAACGAGCAGTACTTC.

This clone came up a few times. The chain links TRBV4-3 to TRBJ1-5, with 8 bases that match TRBD1. Germline CDR1 and CDR2: LGHNA and YSLEER. This CDR3 contains 15 residues. The V segment lost 1 base and the J segment 10 bases; nucleotides outside the gene matches: 9. For the CDR3, the DNA is TGCGCCAGCAGCCAAGGGACAGGGCGAGAAGGTCCCCAGCATTTT. This translates into CASSQGTGREGPQHF.